A selection of T cell receptor beta chains follows, all from one sample in a study of cytomegalovirus exposure and HLA in healthy donors. TCRdb keeps only in-frame clones here, not all; method: immunoSEQ multiplex PCR. The data contain fewer than 150,000 clones, about 73% of them singletons. Sequencing was carried out using PBMCs. Source of these receptors: a woman aged 40 to 50 in good health and CMV-seronegative. Both conserved end residues are part of each CDR3. D genes are given only for firm matches. Some rows mark clone size as missing; the rest say once, few, many or name a class of expanded clone.

>TRBD2|TRBV7-9|.|TRBJ2-1
TGTGCCAGCACCCAAACGGGGGGCTCCTACAATGAGCAGTTCTTC
CASTQTGGSYNEQFF
>.|TRBV7-6|.|TRBJ2-7
TGTGCCAGCAGCTCTCACTCGAATCCGTACGAGCAGTACTTC
CASSSHSNPYEQYF
>TRBD2|TRBV28|.|TRBJ2-7
TGTGCCAGCAACGTTAGCGGGAGGGAATCCTACGAGCAGTACTTC
CASNVSGRESYEQYF
>.|TRBV7-8|.|TRBJ2-1
TGTGCCAGCAGCTTAGGGGGCCGGAACAATGAGCAGTTCTTC
CASSLGGRNNEQFF
>TRBD1|TRBV5-1|few|TRBJ1-4
TGCGCCAGCAGCTTGGAGGGGGCTGCTAATGAAAAACTGTTTTTT
CASSLEGAANEKLFF
>TRBD2|TRBV5-4|.|TRBJ2-1
TGTGCCAGCAGCGTGACTAGCGGGGGGGCAGATGAGCAGTTCTTC
CASSVTSGGADEQFF
>.|TRBV6-6|.|TRBJ2-1
TGTGCCAGCAGGCCAACAGGGTCAAGCTCCTACAATGAGCAGTTCTTC
CASRPTGSSSYNEQFF
>.|TRBV20-1|.|TRBJ2-7
TGCAGTGCTAGAAATCGGGGCGAGCAGTACTTC
CSARNRGEQYF
>TRBD2|TRBV5-1|.|TRBJ2-2
TGCGCCAGCAGCTTGTTCCCTAGCGGGGGAGCAAACACCGGGGAGCTGTTTTTT
CASSLFPSGGANTGELFF
>.|TRBV27|.|TRBJ2-3
TGTGCCACCCGGACAGACCTGATCACAGATACGCAGTATTTT
CATRTDLITDTQYF
>TRBD1|TRBV11-2|.|TRBJ2-6
TGTGCCAGCAGCTTCGAGAGAGGGGACAGGAAGTCTGGGGCCAACGTCCTGACTTTC
CASSFERGDRKSGANVLTF
>.|TRBV4-1|.|TRBJ1-5
TGCGCCAGCAGCCAAGATCCTCAAGGGCTTCGGGGTAGTCAGCCCCAGCATTTT
CASSQDPQGLRGSQPQHF
>TRBD1|TRBV10-3|.|TRBJ1-2
TGTGCCATCAGCAAGGGACAGGGGGCGCGGAACTATGGCTACACCTTC
CAISKGQGARNYGYTF
>.|TRBV2|.|TRBJ2-1
TGTGCCAGCAGTGAATTCGGATCAGGGTTTGGCAATGAGCAGTTCTTC
CASSEFGSGFGNEQFF
>TRBD2|TRBV4-3|.|TRBJ2-3
TGCGCCAGCAGCCAAGTTGAGGCTAGCGGGAGTACAGATACGCAGTATTTT
CASSQVEASGSTDTQYF
>TRBD1|TRBV29-1|.|TRBJ1-2
TGCAGCGTAGCCGGGACAGCTAACTATGGCTACACCTTC
CSVAGTANYGYTF
>TRBD1|TRBV19|few|TRBJ1-1
TGTGCCAGTACCAAGTCCCCACACAGGGGTGAAGCTTTCTTT
CASTKSPHRGEAFF
>.|TRBV4-2|.|TRBJ1-2
TGTGCCAGCAGCCAACAGGGCAACTATGGCTACACCTTC
CASSQQGNYGYTF
>TRBD2|TRBV10-3|.|TRBJ2-1
TGTGCCATCCTAGGACTAGCCCCAAATGAGCAGTTCTTC
CAILGLAPNEQFF
>TRBD1|TRBV5-1|.|TRBJ2-7
TGCGCCAGCAGCCCCGGGACAGGGATCCCTCGGATCACCTACGAGCAGTACTTC
CASSPGTGIPRITYEQYF
>.|TRBV10-3|.|TRBJ2-7
TGTGCCATCATGAAGGGGTTAGGTTTCGAGCAGTACTTC
CAIMKGLGFEQYF
>TRBD2|TRBV5-1|.|TRBJ2-3
TGCGCCAGCGGCACGATCTGGACTAGCGGCACAGATACGCAGTATTTT
CASGTIWTSGTDTQYF
>TRBD2|TRBV9|.|TRBJ2-6
TGTGCCAGCAGCCTCCTAGCGGAAGGCCCGAGCTCTGGGGCCAACGTCCTGACTTTC
CASSLLAEGPSSGANVLTF
>TRBD2|TRBV9|.|TRBJ2-1
TGTGCCAGCAGCGCCGGGACTAGCGGTTACAATGAGCAGTTCTTC
CASSAGTSGYNEQFF
>.|TRBV5-5|.|TRBJ2-3
TGTGCCAGCAGCTTGGGGGCAGGGTTAGACACAGATACGCAGTATTTT
CASSLGAGLDTDTQYF
>.|TRBV5-8|.|TRBJ1-2
TGTGCCGTAAGGACACTCGGACCGATCGATGGCTACACCTTC
CAVRTLGPIDGYTF
>TRBD2|TRBV7-2|.|TRBJ2-7
TGTGCCAGCAGCTTTGGAGGGACTAGGATTTCCTACGAGCAGTACTTC
CASSFGGTRISYEQYF
>TRBD1|TRBV7-9|.|TRBJ1-5
TGTGCCAGCAGCTTAGTGGACAGGGTTGCCAATCAGCCCCAGCATTTT
CASSLVDRVANQPQHF
>.|TRBV28|.|TRBJ2-4
TGTGCCAGCAGTTCGGGCCCGGGAGCCACCGCGGACTTC
CASSSGPGATADF
>.|TRBV28|.|TRBJ2-1
TGTGCCAGCAGTCCCAGTCTTTTAGGACTGAACAATGAGCAGTTCTTC
CASSPSLLGLNNEQFF
>.|TRBV4-2|once|TRBJ1-2
TGTGCCAGCAGACAACCCCAGGGAGGCTATGGCTACACCTTC
CASRQPQGGYGYTF
>TRBD1|TRBV6-1|.|TRBJ1-5
TGTGCCAGCAGCGGGACAGGGGATCAGCCCCAGCATTTT
CASSGTGDQPQHF
>TRBD1|TRBV9|.|TRBJ2-7
TGTGCCAGCAGCGTTACGGGACAGGGGGCGCGGGAGCAGTACTTC
CASSVTGQGAREQYF
>.|TRBV18|.|TRBJ1-4
TGTGCCAGCTCCCGCGGATCTAATGAAAAACTGTTTTTT
CASSRGSNEKLFF
>TRBD1|TRBV7-9|.|TRBJ1-1
TGTTCCAGCAGCCGCACGGGACAGATAAACACTGAAGCTTTCTTT
CSSSRTGQINTEAFF
>.|TRBV18|.|TRBJ1-1
TGTGCCAGCTCACCGCGGGGGGACACTGAAGCTTTCTTT
CASSPRGDTEAFF
>TRBD1|TRBV7-8|.|TRBJ1-1
TGTGCCAGCAGCGAGGACAGGGCGAGCACTGAAGCTTTCTTT
CASSEDRASTEAFF
>.|TRBV9|.|TRBJ1-5
TGTGCCAGCAGCGTAGGCCAGGCCAATCAGCCCCAGCATTTT
CASSVGQANQPQHF
>.|TRBV6-5|.|TRBJ2-7
TGTGCCAGCAGTTACTCCCCGGACAAGACCTACGAGCAGTACTTC
CASSYSPDKTYEQYF
>.|TRBV21-1|.|TRBJ1-5
TGTGCCAGCAGCAAAGGGGGGAGGAGGGACGACAATCAGCCCCAGCATTTT
CASSKGGRRDDNQPQHF
>TRBD2|TRBV7-6|once|TRBJ2-7
TGTGCCAGCAGCTTAGGGGGCACTAGCGGGACGAGCTCCTACGAGCAGTACTTC
CASSLGGTSGTSSYEQYF
>TRBD1|TRBV4-1|.|TRBJ1-1
TGCGCCAGCAGCCGGACCGGGACAGTGGACACTGAAGCTTTCTTT
CASSRTGTVDTEAFF